This T cell receptor beta chain originates from a study of T-cell reconstitution after alpha-beta-depleted transplantation in children. Findings and limits, study-wide: The authors attributed T-cell counts and diversity one year after transplant mostly to newly produced T cells. As was reported, about two months after transplant, alpha-beta T cells came from several hundred expanded graft clones. Surviving recipient T cells and thymic progenitors accounted for the high day-60 TCRbeta diversity observed in some patients.

In this sample, this clonotype turned up many times. Antigen: not known. Germline V CDR1 and CDR2: SGHAT, FQNNGV. The CDR3 spans 18 residues. The junction had 7 bases not matched to a gene; V was cut back by 1 base and J by 0 bases. Unique molecular identifiers were used in preparing the TCRbeta library. TCRdb itself ran the PCR reads through MiXCR, one entry per CDR3 protein. The sample shows about 290,000 distinct CDR3 sequences, 10% of them seen only once. The receptor was derived from a boy younger than two with acute myeloid leukemia, due to receive a stem cell transplant. The sequenced sample was PBMCs, obtained before TCRalphabeta/CD19-depleted stem cell transplant. The genes are TRBV11-2 and TRBJ2-2; 8 bases are shared with TRBD2. CDR3 sequence (DNA): TGTGCCAGCAGCTTAGTATTTGCGGGGGGCTCGAACACCGGGGAGCTGTTTTTT. It encodes CASSLVFAGGSNTGELFF. Full variable domain (rest looked up from reference TRBV11-2 and TRBJ2-2): EAGVAQSPRYKIIEKRQSVAFWCNPISGHATLYWYQQILGQGPKLLIQFQNNGVVDDSQLPKDRFSAERLKGVDSTLKIQPAKLEDSAVYLCASSLVFAGGSNTGELFFGEGSRLTVL.